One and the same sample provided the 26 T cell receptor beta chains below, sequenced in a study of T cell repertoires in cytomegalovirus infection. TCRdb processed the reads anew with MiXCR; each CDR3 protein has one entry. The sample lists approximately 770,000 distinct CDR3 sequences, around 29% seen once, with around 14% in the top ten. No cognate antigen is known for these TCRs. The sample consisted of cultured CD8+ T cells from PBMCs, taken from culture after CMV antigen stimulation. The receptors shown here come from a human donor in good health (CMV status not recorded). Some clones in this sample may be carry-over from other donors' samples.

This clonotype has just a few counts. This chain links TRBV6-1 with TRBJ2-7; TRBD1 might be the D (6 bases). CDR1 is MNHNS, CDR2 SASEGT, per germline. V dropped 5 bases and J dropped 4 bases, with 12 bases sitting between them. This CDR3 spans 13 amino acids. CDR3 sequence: CASSQLGGYEQYV. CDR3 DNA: TGTGCCAGCAGTCAACTAGGGGGATACGAGCAGTACGTC.

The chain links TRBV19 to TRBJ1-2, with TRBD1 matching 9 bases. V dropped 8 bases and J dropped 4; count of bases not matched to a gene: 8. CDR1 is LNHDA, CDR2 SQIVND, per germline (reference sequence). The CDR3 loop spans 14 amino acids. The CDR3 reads CASWGQGLPYGYTF. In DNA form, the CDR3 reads TGTGCCAGTTGGGGACAGGGCTTACCCTATGGCTACACCTTC.

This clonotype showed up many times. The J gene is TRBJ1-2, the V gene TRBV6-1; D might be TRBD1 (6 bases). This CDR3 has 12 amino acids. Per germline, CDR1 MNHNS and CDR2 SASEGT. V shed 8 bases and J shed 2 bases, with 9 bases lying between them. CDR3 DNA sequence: TGTGCCAGCCTACAGGGAAACTATGGCTACACCTTC. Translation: CASLQGNYGYTF.

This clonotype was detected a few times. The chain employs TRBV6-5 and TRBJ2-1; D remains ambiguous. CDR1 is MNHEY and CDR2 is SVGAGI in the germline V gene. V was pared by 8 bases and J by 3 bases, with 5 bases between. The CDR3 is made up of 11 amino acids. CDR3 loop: CASHNYNEQFF. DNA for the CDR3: TGTGCCAGCCATAACTACAATGAGCAGTTCTTC.

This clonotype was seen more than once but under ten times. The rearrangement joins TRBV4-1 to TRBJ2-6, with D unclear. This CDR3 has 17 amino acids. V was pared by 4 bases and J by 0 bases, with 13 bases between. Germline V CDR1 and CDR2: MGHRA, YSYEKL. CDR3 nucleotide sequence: TGCGCCAGCAGCCGCGCGAATAGCCCCTCTGGGGCCAACGTCCTGACTTTC. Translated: CASSRANSPSGANVLTF.

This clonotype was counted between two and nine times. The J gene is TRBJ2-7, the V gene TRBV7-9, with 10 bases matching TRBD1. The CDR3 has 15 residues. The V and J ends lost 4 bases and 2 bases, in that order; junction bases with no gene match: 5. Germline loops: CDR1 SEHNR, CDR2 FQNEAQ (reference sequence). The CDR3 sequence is CASSYRDRGPYEQYV. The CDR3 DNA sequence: TGTGCCAGCAGCTACCGGGACAGGGGCCCCTACGAGCAGTACGTC.

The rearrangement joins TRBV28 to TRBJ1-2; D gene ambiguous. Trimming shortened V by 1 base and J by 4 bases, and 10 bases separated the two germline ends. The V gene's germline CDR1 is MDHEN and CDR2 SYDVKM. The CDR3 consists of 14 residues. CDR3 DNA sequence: TGTGCCAGCAGTTTATTAAGACTGAGCTATGGCTACACCTTC. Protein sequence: CASSLLRLSYGYTF.

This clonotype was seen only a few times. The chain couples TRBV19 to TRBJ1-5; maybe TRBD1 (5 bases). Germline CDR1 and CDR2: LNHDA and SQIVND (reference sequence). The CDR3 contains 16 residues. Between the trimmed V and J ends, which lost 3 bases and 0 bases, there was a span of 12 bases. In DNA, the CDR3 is TGTGCCAGTAGTATCGCCGGGACGGCTAGCAATCAGCCCCAGCATTTT. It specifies CASSIAGTASNQPQHF. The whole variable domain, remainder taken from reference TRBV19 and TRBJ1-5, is DGGITQSPKYLFRKEGQNVTLSCEQNLNHDAMYWYRQDPGQGLRLIYYSQIVNDFQKGDIAEGYSVSREKKESFPLTVTSAQKNPTAFYLCASSIAGTASNQPQHFGDGTRLSIL.

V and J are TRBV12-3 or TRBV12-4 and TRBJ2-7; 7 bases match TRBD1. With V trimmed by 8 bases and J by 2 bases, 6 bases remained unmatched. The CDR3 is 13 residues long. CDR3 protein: CASAWDRPYEQYF. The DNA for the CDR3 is TGTGCCAGCGCGTGGGACAGACCCTACGAGCAGTACTTC.

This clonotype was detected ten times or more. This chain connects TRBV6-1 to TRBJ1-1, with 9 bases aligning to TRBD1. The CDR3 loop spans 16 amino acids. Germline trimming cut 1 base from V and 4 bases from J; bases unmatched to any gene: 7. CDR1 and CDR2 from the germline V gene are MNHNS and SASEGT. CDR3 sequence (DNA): TGTGCCAGCAGTGAAGATTACAGGGGGCGGAGCACTGAAGCTTTCTTT. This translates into CASSEDYRGRSTEAFF.

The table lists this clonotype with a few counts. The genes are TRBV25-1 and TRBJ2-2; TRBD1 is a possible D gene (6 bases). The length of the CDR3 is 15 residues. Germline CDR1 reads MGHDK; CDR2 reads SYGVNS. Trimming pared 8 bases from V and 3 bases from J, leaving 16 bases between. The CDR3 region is CASQNRDRHTGELFF. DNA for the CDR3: TGTGCCAGCCAAAACAGGGATCGGCACACCGGGGAGCTGTTTTTT.

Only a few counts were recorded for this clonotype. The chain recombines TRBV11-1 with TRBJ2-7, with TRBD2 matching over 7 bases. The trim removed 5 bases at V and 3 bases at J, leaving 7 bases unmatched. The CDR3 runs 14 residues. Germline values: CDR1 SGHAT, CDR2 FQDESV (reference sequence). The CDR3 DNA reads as TGTGCCAGCAGCCCCGGACTAGGGGTCTACGAGCAGTACTTC. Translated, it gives CASSPGLGVYEQYF.

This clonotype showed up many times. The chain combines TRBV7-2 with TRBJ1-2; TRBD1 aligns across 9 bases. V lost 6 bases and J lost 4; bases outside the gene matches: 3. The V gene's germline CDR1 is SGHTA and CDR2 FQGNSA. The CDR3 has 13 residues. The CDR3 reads CASSTQGAYGYTF. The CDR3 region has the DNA TGTGCCAGCAGTACACAGGGGGCCTATGGCTACACCTTC.

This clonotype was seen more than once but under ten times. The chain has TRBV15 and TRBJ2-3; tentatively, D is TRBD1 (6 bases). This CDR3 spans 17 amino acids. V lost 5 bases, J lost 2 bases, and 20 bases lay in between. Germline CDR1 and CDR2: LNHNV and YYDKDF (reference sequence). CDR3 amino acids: CATSPNEGVHLTDTQYF. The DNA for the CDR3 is TGTGCCACCAGCCCTAACGAGGGGGTTCACCTCACAGATACGCAGTATTTT. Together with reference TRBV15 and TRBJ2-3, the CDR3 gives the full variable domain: DAMVIQNPRYQVTQFGKPVTLSCSQTLNHNVMYWYQQKSSQAPKLLFHYYDKDFNNEADTPDNFQSRRPNTSFCFLDIRSPGLGDTAMYLCATSPNEGVHLTDTQYFGPGTRLTVL.

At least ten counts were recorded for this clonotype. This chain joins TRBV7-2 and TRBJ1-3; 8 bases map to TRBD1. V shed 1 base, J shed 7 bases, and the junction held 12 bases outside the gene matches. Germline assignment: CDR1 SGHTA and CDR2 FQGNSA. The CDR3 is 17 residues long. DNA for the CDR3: TGTGCCAGCAGCTTAGAATACAGGGGGGTTGTTGGGAACACCATATATTTT. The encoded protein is CASSLEYRGVVGNTIYF. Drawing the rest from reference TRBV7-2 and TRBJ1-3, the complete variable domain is GAGVSQSPSNKVTEKGKDVELRCDPISGHTALYWYRQSLGQGLEFLIYFQGNSAPDKSGLPSDRFSAERTGGSVSTLTIQRTQQEDSAVYLCASSLEYRGVVGNTIYFGEGSWLTVV.

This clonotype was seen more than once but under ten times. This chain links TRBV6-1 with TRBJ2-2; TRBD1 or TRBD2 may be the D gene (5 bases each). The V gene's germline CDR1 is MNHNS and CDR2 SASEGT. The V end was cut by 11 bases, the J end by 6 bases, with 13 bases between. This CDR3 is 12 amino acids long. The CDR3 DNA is TGTGCCTGTACTGGGGGTGCCGGGGAGCTGTTTTTT. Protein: CACTGGAGELFF.

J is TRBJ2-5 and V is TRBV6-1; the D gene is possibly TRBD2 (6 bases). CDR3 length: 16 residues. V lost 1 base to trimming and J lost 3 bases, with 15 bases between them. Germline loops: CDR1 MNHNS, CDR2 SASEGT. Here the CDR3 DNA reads TGTGCCAGCAGTGAAGAGTGGCGGGGAGCGGAAGAGACCCAGTACTTC. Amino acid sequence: CASSEEWRGAEETQYF.

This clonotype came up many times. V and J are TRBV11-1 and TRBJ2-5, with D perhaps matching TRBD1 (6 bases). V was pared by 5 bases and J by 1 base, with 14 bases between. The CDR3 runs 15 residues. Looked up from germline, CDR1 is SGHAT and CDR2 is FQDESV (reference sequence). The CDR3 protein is CASSPGTSTQETQYF. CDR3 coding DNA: TGTGCCAGCAGCCCCGGGACATCTACCCAAGAGACCCAGTACTTC.

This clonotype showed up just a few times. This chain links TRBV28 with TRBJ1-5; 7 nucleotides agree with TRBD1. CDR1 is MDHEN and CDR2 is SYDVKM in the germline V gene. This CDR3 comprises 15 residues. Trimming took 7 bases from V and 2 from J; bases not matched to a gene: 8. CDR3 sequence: CASMYGGGGNQPQHF. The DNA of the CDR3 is TGTGCCAGCATGTATGGAGGGGGCGGCAATCAGCCCCAGCATTTT.

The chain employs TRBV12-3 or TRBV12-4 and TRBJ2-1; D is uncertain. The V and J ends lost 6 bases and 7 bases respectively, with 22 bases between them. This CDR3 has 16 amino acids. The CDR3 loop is CASSNSFNSPENEQFF. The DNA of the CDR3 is TGTGCCAGCAGCAATTCTTTCAACTCACCCGAGAATGAGCAGTTCTTC.

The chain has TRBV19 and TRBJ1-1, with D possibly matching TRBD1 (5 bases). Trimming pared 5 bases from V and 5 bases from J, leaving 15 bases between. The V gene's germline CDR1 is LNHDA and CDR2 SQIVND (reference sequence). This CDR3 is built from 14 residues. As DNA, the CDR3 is TGTGCCAGTAGTCCAGACGGGGGTTGGACTGAAGCTTTCTTT. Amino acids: CASSPDGGWTEAFF.

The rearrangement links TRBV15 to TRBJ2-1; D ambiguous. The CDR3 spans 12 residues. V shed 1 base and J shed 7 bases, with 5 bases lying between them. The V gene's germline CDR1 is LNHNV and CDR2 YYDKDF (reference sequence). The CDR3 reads CATSRVGNEQFF. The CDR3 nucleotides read TGTGCCACCAGCAGAGTAGGAAATGAGCAGTTCTTC.

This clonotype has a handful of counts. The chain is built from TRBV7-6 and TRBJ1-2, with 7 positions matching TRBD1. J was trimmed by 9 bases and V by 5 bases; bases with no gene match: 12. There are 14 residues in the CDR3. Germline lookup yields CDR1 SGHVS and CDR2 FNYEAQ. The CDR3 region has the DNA TGTGCCAGCAGCGCTGTAGAGGGGGCAGTGAGCTACACCTTC. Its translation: CASSAVEGAVSYTF.

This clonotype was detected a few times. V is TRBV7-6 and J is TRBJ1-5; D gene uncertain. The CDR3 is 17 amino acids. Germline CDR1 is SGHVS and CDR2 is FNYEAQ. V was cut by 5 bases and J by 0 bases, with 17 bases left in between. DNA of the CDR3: TGTGCCAGCAGCCCCCGCGCAGGACCCTATAGCAATCAGCCCCAGCATTTT. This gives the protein CASSPRAGPYSNQPQHF.

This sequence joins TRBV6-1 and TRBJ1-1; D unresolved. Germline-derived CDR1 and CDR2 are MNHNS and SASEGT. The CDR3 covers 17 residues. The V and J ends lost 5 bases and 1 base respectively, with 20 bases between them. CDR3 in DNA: TGTGCCAGCAGTAACAGCCCACCCCCGTCTCGGAACACTGAAGCTTTCTTT. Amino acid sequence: CASSNSPPPSRNTEAFF.

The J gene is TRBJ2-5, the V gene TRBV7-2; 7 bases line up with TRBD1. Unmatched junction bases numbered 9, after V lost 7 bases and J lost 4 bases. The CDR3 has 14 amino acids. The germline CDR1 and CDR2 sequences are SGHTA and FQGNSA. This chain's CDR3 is CASNRKRGLETQYF. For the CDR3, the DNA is TGTGCCAGCAACCGGAAAAGGGGGCTAGAGACCCAGTACTTC.